This TCR beta chain appears in the sequencing data of a study of regulatory T cells in long-lasting Graves disease. This clonotype was counted at least ten times. Time point described: newly diagnosed GD, antithyroid drugs for less than 3 months. Scientists built the TCR library using RNA that was extracted from PBMCs. iRepertoire HTBI primers and Arm-PCR of CDR3 regions built TCR beta libraries. MiXCR was run by TCRdb on the multiplex PCR reads, yielding one entry per CDR3 protein. Of roughly 350,000 distinct CDR3 sequences listed, 16% are singletons. V trimming: 6 bases; J trimming: 3 bases; junction bases outside the gene matches: 5. The V gene's germline CDR1 is MNHEY and CDR2 SVGEGT. The CDR3 spans 14 residues. This sample was shared with a second study, whose subject was T cells in Graves' hyperthyroidism and ophthalmopathy.

This sequence joins TRBV6-2 or TRBV6-3 and TRBJ1-1; 9 nucleotides match TRBD1. Sequences were derived from peripheral blood mononuclear cells (PBMCs), sampled at new diagnosis, from a patient treated with antithyroid drugs. The receptor was isolated from a man aged 35-49 years with Graves disease. CDR3 in DNA: TGTGCCAGCAGAACAGGGACAGGGCACACTGAAGCTTTCTTT. This translates into CASRTGTGHTEAFF.